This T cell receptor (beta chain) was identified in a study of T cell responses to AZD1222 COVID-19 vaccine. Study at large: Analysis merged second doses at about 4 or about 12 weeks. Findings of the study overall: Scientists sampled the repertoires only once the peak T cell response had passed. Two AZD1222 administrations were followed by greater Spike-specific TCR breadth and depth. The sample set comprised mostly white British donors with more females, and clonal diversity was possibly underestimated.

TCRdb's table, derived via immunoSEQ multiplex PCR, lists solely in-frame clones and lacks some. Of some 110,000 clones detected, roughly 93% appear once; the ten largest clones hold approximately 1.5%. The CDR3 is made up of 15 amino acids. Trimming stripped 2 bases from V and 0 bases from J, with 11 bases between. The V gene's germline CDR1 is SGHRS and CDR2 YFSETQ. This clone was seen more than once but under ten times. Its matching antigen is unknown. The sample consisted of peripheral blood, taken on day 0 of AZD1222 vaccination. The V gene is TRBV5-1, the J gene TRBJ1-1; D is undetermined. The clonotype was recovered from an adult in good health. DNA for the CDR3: TGCGCCAGCAGCTTATCCACAGAGTTGAACACTGAAGCTTTCTTT. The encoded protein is CASSLSTELNTEAFF.